The T cell receptor beta chain described here comes from a study of tumor-infiltrating lymphocytes in primary liver carcinoma. The CDR3 is 13 amino acids. Per the germline V gene, CDR1 is SGHNT and CDR2 is YYREEE (reference sequence). A primer matching the constant region was used to make TCR beta cDNA from 500 to 650 ng of total RNA. Libraries for TCR beta were built through three nested multiplex PCR rounds, which together made up a slightly modified ARM-PCR procedure. Running around 9 cycles apiece, the first two PCR rounds relied on TRBV1-TRBV30 forward primers together with a C-beta reverse primer. TCRdb reprocessed the multiplex PCR reads with MiXCR, giving one entry per CDR3 protein. The sample comprises approximately 79,000 distinct CDR3 sequences, more than 60% of which are singletons, and approximately 30% rests with the top ten. Study conclusions and caveats: A significantly higher top-250-clone fraction was recorded for tumors than for blood (p = 0.039). Only about 7.5-25% of top clones spanned all five tumor regions. Compared with tumor region pairs, tumor-adjacent and tumor-blood pairs overlapped less.

Both RNA and DNA were isolated together from around 18-30 mg of bulk tissue that had not been sorted. Concerning this clonotype itself: Its antigen is as yet unknown. Its ends do not fully match the called genes, so a read error is possible.

The V and J genes are TRBV5-4 and TRBJ2-5; 8 nucleotides match TRBD1. The receptor's source is a man in his forties with primary liver carcinoma and hepatitis B virus infection. The sequenced material came from liver tumor tissue from sampling region 4. Subset specified: tumor region T4, right-lateral pole. Here the CDR3 reads CASSMTGEEAQYF. CDR3 in DNA: TGTGCCAGCAGCATGACAGGGGAAGAGGCCCAGTACTTC.